This TCR beta chain was observed in a study of vaccination effects on CD4 cells after COVID-19. Overall study findings and caveats: Clones induced by infection and by vaccine showed marked clonal contraction late after vaccination.

TCRdb's table, derived via immunoSEQ multiplex PCR, lists solely in-frame clones and lacks some. The profile shows roughly 56,000 clones, about 80% of them singletons. Trimming pared 6 bases from V and 0 bases from J, leaving 7 bases between. CDR3 size: 13 residues. Germline V gene data show CDR1 as WNHNN and CDR2 as SYGVQD (reference sequence). Researchers isolated CD4+ T cells once roughly ten days of culture had elapsed. Worth noting for this clone: Its antigen is unidentified.

The V call is TRBV10-1, the J call TRBJ2-3; no definite D call. The clonotype originates from a human donor who received a COVID-19 vaccine. This specimen was CD4+ T cells from PBMCs cultured without peptide, taken before COVID-19 vaccination. The CDR3 is CASRRQSTDTQYF. The CDR3 region has the DNA TGCGCCAGCAGACGGCAGAGCACAGATACGCAGTATTTT.